The T cell receptor (beta chain) under discussion was sequenced for a study of blood T cell repertoires in COVID-19. The CDR3 sequence is 13 residues long. The germline V gene encodes CDR1 LNHDA and CDR2 SQIVND (reference sequence). V lost 2 bases and J lost 3; bases outside the gene matches: 1. Repertoires were generated with immunoSEQ multiplex PCR, while TCRdb's copy carries only in-frame clones and drops some. The sample contains a few hundred thousand clones, about 85% of which appear only once. This sequence originates from a woman aged 18-29 years with acute or convalescent COVID-19. The sample consisted of peripheral blood. The chain is built from TRBV19 and TRBJ2-7; TRBD2 matches at 7 bases. This chain's CDR3 is CASSITSDYEQYF. The CDR3 nucleotides read TGTGCCAGTAGTATAACTAGCGACTACGAGCAGTACTTC.